One sample yielded the 7 T cell receptor beta chains listed below, sequenced in a study of human versus mouse CDR3 diversity and MHC coevolution. The table came from immunoSEQ multiplex PCR; TCRdb's copy has only in-frame clones and leaves some out. The sample holds roughly 81,000 clones, just under 95% seen once. The sequencing input was naive CD4+ T cells from blood. Noted subset: CD45RO-negative CD62L-positive naive CD4 T cells. These receptors were obtained from a person between 25 and 69 years old in good health.

V and J are TRBV7-9 and TRBJ2-7, with 8 bases matching TRBD2. V lost 2 bases, J lost 5 bases, and 8 bases stayed unmatched. The length of the CDR3 is 15 residues. Germline V lookup: CDR1 SEHNR, CDR2 FQNEAQ (reference sequence). The CDR3 DNA reads TGTGCCAGCAGCTTACGCCGGACTAGCTTGAACGAGCAGTACTTC. This gives the protein CASSLRRTSLNEQYF.

This clone was observed once. The chain carries TRBV27 and TRBJ2-5, with 11 bases lining up with TRBD1. The germline CDR1 and CDR2 sequences are MNHEY and SMNVEV (reference sequence). CDR3 length: 17 residues. Losses at the gene ends were 5 bases for V and 5 bases for J; bases not matched to a gene: 13. The CDR3 DNA reads TGTGCCAGCAGTCCACGACGGACAGGGGGCGCTGAGGAGACCCAGTACTTC. Translated, it gives CASSPRRTGGAEETQYF.

This rearrangement joins TRBV7-9 to TRBJ2-7, with 13 bases fitting TRBD2. This CDR3 has 17 residues. From germline, CDR1 is SEHNR and CDR2 FQNEAQ (reference sequence). V gave up 5 bases and J gave up 2 bases; unmatched junction bases: 9. CDR3 DNA sequence: TGTGCCAGCAGCCCCGGGACTAGCGGGGTGAGTCCCTACGAGCAGTACTTC. Translation: CASSPGTSGVSPYEQYF.

This sequence joins TRBV7-2 and TRBJ1-2, with 8 positions matching TRBD1. This CDR3 has 13 amino acids. Looked up from germline, CDR1 is SGHTA and CDR2 is FQGNSA. The trim removed 3 bases at V and 8 bases at J, leaving 5 bases unmatched. As DNA, the CDR3 is TGTGCCAGCAGCTTGGACAGGGTGATGGGCTACACCTTC. Translating gives CASSLDRVMGYTF.

This chain links TRBV19 with TRBJ2-1; 7 bases are a match to TRBD2. The CDR3 loop spans 14 amino acids. Unmatched junction bases numbered 4, after V lost 4 bases and J lost 4 bases. CDR1 is LNHDA, CDR2 SQIVND, per germline (reference sequence). The CDR3 sequence is CASSRDYKYNEQFF. The DNA for the CDR3 is TGTGCCAGTAGTAGGGACTACAAGTACAATGAGCAGTTCTTC.

This clone was seen only once. The rearrangement uses TRBV9 and TRBJ2-1, with D perhaps matching TRBD1 (5 bases). This CDR3 region has 13 residues. CDR1 is SGDLS and CDR2 is YYNGEE in the germline V gene. Trimming took 6 bases from V and 3 from J, leaving 10 bases between them. The DNA of the CDR3 is TGTGCCAGCAACTTCCAGGGCTACAATGAGCAGTTCTTC. Its protein product is CASNFQGYNEQFF.

The chain uses TRBV9 and TRBJ1-2; unclear D gene. Trimming cost V 0 bases and J 0 bases, with 24 bases left between them. This CDR3 comprises 20 residues. Germline V gives CDR1 SGDLS, CDR2 YYNGEE. CDR3 residues: CASSVESMWANTQANYGYTF. The CDR3 region has the DNA TGTGCCAGCAGCGTAGAGAGTATGTGGGCGAACACCCAAGCTAACTATGGCTACACCTTC.